The rows below give T cell receptor beta chains drawn from one sample of a study of OX40 agonist ivuxolimab in advanced cancers. The method was immunoSEQ multiplex PCR; TCRdb's version includes in-frame clones alone and lacks a portion of them. The repertoire holds about 42,000 clones, with about 79% as singletons. The material was CD4+ or CD8+ T cells sorted from blood, obtained in a trial of the OX40 agonist ivuxolimab. These receptors all come from an adult with an advanced solid tumor such as melanoma, head and neck, liver or kidney cancer. Both conserved end residues are part of each CDR3. The order of the fields is V gene, CDR3 length, D gene, J gene, clone size, CDR3 protein, CDR3 DNA. A D gene is named only where the DNA matches it firmly. Not every row has a clone size; where given, it reads once, few, many or a size class.

TRBV4-3,13,-,TRBJ2-7,-,CASSQGLSYEQYF,TGCGCCAGCAGCCAAGGACTTTCCTACGAGCAGTACTTC
TRBV4-3,13,-,TRBJ2-3,-,CASSQDSGRTQYF,TGCGCCAGCAGCCAAGATTCAGGGCGTACGCAGTATTTT
TRBV6-5,12,-,TRBJ1-2,-,CASSYSRDGYAF,TGTGCCAGCAGTTACTCCCGGGACGGCTACGCCTTC
TRBV28,14,-,TRBJ1-2,-,CASTTETGSYGYTF,TGTGCCAGCACGACGGAAACAGGGTCCTATGGCTACACCTTC
TRBV7-6,15,TRBD2,TRBJ2-3,few,CASSEAGGPGDTQYF,TGTGCCAGCAGCGAAGCGGGGGGGCCGGGAGATACGCAGTATTTT
TRBV4-3,13,-,TRBJ1-2,-,CASSQGASRGYTF,TGCGCCAGCAGCCAAGGGGCATCCAGGGGCTACACCTTC
TRBV6-5,14,TRBD1,TRBJ1-2,-,CASSYRRQGDGYTF,TGTGCCAGCAGTTACCGACGACAGGGGGATGGCTACACCTTC
TRBV6-6,13,-,TRBJ1-1,-,CASSYLTATEAFF,TGTGCCAGCAGTTACCTGACAGCTACTGAAGCTTTCTTT
TRBV5-4,16,TRBD1,TRBJ1-2,few,CASSPAGTGANYGYTF,TGTGCCAGCAGCCCGGCCGGGACAGGGGCCAACTATGGCTACACCTTC
TRBV10-3,12,-,TRBJ2-2,-,CAIRPNTGELFF,TGTGCCATCAGACCGAACACCGGGGAGCTGTTTTTT
TRBV4-2,18,TRBD2,TRBJ2-7,-,CASSHELAGATIAYEQYF,TGTGCCAGCAGCCACGAGCTAGCGGGAGCCACAATTGCCTACGAGCAGTACTTC
TRBV5-5,16,-,TRBJ2-2,few,CASSLEKGQYTGELFF,TGTGCCAGCAGCTTGGAAAAGGGGCAGTACACCGGGGAGCTGTTTTTT
TRBV25-1,13,-,TRBJ1-1,-,CASSDRGNTEAFF,TGTGCCAGCAGTGATCGGGGAAACACTGAAGCTTTCTTT
TRBV28,18,-,TRBJ2-7,-,CASSLALNLRGSSYEQYF,TGTGCCAGCAGTTTAGCCCTGAACTTGCGGGGATCCTCCTACGAGCAGTACTTC
TRBV27,18,-,TRBJ2-7,-,CASSHLTGGYVNSYEQYF,TGTGCCAGCAGCCACTTGACAGGAGGCTACGTTAACTCCTACGAGCAGTACTTC
TRBV4-3,17,-,TRBJ1-4,-,CASSQEGPGTTNEKLFF,TGCGCCAGCAGCCAAGAAGGCCCGGGTACAACTAATGAAAAACTGTTTTTT
TRBV5-6,14,TRBD1,TRBJ1-2,-,CASNPGQEYYGYTF,TGTGCCAGCAACCCGGGACAGGAGTACTATGGCTACACCTTC
TRBV11-2,15,-,TRBJ2-1,-,CASSTHRVLWDEQFF,TGTGCCAGCAGCACACACAGGGTATTGTGGGATGAGCAGTTCTTC
TRBV9,17,-,TRBJ2-2,once,CASSGESRLTNTGELFF,TGTGCCAGCAGCGGAGAATCTCGACTAACGAACACCGGGGAGCTGTTTTTT
TRBV5-1,16,TRBD2,TRBJ2-5,-,CASSLSASGGLETQYF,TGCGCCAGCAGCTTGTCGGCGAGCGGGGGGTTGGAGACCCAGTACTTC
TRBV18,14,-,TRBJ1-6,few,CASSRGAGNSPLHF,TGTGCCAGCTCACGAGGAGCTGGTAATTCACCCCTCCACTTT
TRBV4-3,14,-,TRBJ2-3,few,CASSQEGNTDTQYF,TGCGCCAGCAGCCAAGAAGGGAACACAGATACGCAGTATTTT
TRBV11-2,13,-,TRBJ2-3,-,CASRRANTDTQYF,TGTGCCAGCAGGCGAGCGAACACAGATACGCAGTATTTT
TRBV28,16,TRBD2,TRBJ2-7,few,CASSWTSGSAEYEQYF,TGTGCCAGCAGCTGGACTAGCGGGAGTGCGGAGTACGAGCAGTACTTC
TRBV6-5,13,-,TRBJ1-5,-,CASSYVLGEPQHF,TGTGCCAGCAGTTACGTACTAGGGGAGCCCCAGCATTTT
TRBV9,14,-,TRBJ2-7,-,CASSPGMVNNEQYF,TGTGCCAGCAGCCCGGGGATGGTAAACAACGAGCAGTACTTC
TRBV9,15,TRBD2,TRBJ2-3,-,CASSAGLAGGDTQYF,TGTGCCAGCAGCGCGGGACTAGCGGGAGGTGATACGCAGTATTTT
TRBV5-4,15,-,TRBJ2-2,-,CASSPTTTNTGELFF,TGTGCCAGCAGCCCGACAACCACGAACACCGGGGAGCTGTTTTTT
TRBV30,13,-,TRBJ2-7,-,CAWTGSSSYEQYF,TGTGCCTGGACAGGAAGTAGCTCCTACGAGCAGTACTTC
TRBV21-1,14,-,TRBJ2-1,-,CASGGDGSYNEQFF,TGTGCCAGCGGGGGGGACGGTTCCTACAATGAGCAGTTCTTC
TRBV11-2,12,-,TRBJ1-2,-,CASSLGASGYTF,TGTGCCAGCAGCTTAGGGGCTAGTGGCTACACCTTC
TRBV9,17,-,TRBJ2-6,-,CASISLFKQSRANVLTF,TGTGCCAGCATTTCACTGTTCAAACAAAGTCGGGCCAACGTCCTGACTTTC
TRBV4-3,15,TRBD1,TRBJ1-1,-,CASSQGQGTNTEAFF,TGCGCCAGCAGCCAGGGACAGGGGACAAACACTGAAGCTTTCTTT
TRBV7-6,20,TRBD2,TRBJ2-1,-,CASSGYPGLAGGITYNEQFF,TGTGCCAGCAGCGGATATCCGGGACTAGCGGGAGGGATTACCTACAATGAGCAGTTCTTC
TRBV19,17,TRBD1,TRBJ1-1,once,CASSIGRQGPQNTEAFF,TGTGCCAGTAGTATAGGTCGACAGGGACCGCAGAACACTGAAGCTTTCTTT
TRBV6-4,13,TRBD1,TRBJ2-3,-,CASGTGEADTQYF,TGTGCCAGCGGGACAGGCGAGGCAGATACGCAGTATTTT
TRBV10-3,14,-,TRBJ2-7,-,CAIGPFMGSYEQYF,TGTGCCATCGGCCCGTTCATGGGGTCCTACGAGCAGTACTTC
TRBV5-1,14,TRBD1,TRBJ2-7,-,CASSSSGTDYEQYF,TGCGCCAGCAGCTCTTCCGGGACAGACTACGAGCAGTACTTC
TRBV29-1,12,-,TRBJ1-2,-,CSGAKEDYGYTF,TGCAGTGGGGCCAAAGAGGACTATGGCTACACCTTC
TRBV28,15,-,TRBJ2-3,-,CATKHGGGETDTQYF,TGTGCCACCAAACACGGAGGGGGCGAGACAGATACGCAGTATTTT
TRBV4-1,14,-,TRBJ2-1,-,CASSPAGAINEQFF,TGCGCCAGCAGCCCCGCCGGGGCCATCAATGAGCAGTTCTTC
TRBV7-9,15,-,TRBJ2-5,-,CASSLRYRGQETQYF,TGTGCCAGCAGCCTCCGATATAGGGGCCAAGAGACCCAGTACTTC
TRBV7-9,17,-,TRBJ2-7,few,CASSLLLTDAFSYEQYF,TGTGCCAGCAGCTTACTTCTAACCGATGCTTTCTCCTACGAGCAGTACTTC
TRBV2,14,TRBD1,TRBJ1-2,-,CASLDRGHNYGYTF,TGTGCCAGCCTTGACAGGGGGCATAACTATGGCTACACCTTC
TRBV7-9,14,-,TRBJ2-5,-,CASRPFGGQETQYF,TGTGCCAGCAGACCTTTCGGGGGCCAAGAGACCCAGTACTTC
TRBV27,13,-,TRBJ1-5,-,CASSFGGNQPQHF,TGTGCCAGCAGTTTCGGGGGAAACCAGCCCCAGCATTTT
TRBV7-2,12,-,TRBJ2-7,-,CASSLEPYEQYF,TGTGCCAGCAGCTTAGAGCCATACGAGCAGTACTTC
TRBV5-1,16,-,TRBJ2-7,-,CASSLEGDIYSYEQYF,TGCGCCAGCAGCTTGGAGGGGGATATATACTCCTACGAGCAGTACTTC
TRBV2,19,TRBD1,TRBJ2-5,-,CASSLPGKGTGLIAETQYF,TGTGCCAGCAGTCTCCCGGGGAAGGGGACAGGCCTAATAGCGGAGACCCAGTACTTC
TRBV7-2,14,-,TRBJ2-5,-,CASSSDIGGETQYF,TGTGCCAGCAGCTCAGATATAGGGGGGGAGACCCAGTACTTC
TRBV7-7,15,TRBD1,TRBJ2-3,-,CASSLGTGPTDTQYF,TGTGCTAGCAGCTTGGGGACAGGGCCCACAGATACGCAGTATTTT
TRBV5-4,15,TRBD1,TRBJ2-7,-,CASSLEGTGNYEQYF,TGTGCCAGCAGCTTGGAGGGGACAGGGAACTACGAGCAGTACTTC
TRBV30,13,-,TRBJ1-3,-,CAWSDGVGNTIYF,TGTGCCTGGAGTGACGGGGTAGGAAACACCATATATTTT
TRBV6-4,9,-,TRBJ2-7,-,CASTEAVRF,TGTGCCAGCACTGAAGCAGTACGCTTC